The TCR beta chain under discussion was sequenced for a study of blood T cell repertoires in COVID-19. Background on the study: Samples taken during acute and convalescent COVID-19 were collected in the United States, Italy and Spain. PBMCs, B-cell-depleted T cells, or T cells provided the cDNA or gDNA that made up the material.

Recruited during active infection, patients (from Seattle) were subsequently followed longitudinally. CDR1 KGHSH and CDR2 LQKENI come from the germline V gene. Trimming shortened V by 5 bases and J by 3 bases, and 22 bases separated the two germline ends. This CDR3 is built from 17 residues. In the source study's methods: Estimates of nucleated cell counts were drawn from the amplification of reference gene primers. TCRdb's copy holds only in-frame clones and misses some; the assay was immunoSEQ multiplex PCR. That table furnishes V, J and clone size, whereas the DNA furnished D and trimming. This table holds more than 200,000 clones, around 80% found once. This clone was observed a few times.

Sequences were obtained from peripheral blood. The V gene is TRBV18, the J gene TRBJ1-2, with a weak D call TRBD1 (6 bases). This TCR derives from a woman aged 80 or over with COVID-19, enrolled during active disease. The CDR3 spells CASSARTEARGDYGYTF. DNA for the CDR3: TGTGCCAGCTCAGCCCGCACGGAGGCCAGGGGTGACTATGGCTACACCTTC.